This T cell receptor beta chain came from a study of OX40 agonist ivuxolimab in advanced cancers. Sequencing used immunoSEQ multiplex PCR; TCRdb keeps in-frame clones, though not all of them. This table holds some 34,000 clones, 84% found once. Looked up from germline, CDR1 is SQVTM and CDR2 is ANQGSEA. This CDR3 is built from 11 residues. V lost 4 bases and J lost 5, with 8 bases in between. V usage is TRBV29-1 and J usage is TRBJ1-2; the D is unclear. This TCR came from an adult with an advanced solid tumor such as melanoma, head and neck, liver or kidney cancer. Sequencing used CD4+ or CD8+ T cells sorted from blood, obtained in a trial of the OX40 agonist ivuxolimab. CDR3 sequence: CSVVVSYGYTF. DNA of the CDR3: TGCAGCGTTGTAGTTTCTTATGGCTACACCTTC.